Listed below are T cell receptor beta chains from one sample, sequenced in a study of T cell responses to AZD1222 COVID-19 vaccine. Clones were read by immunoSEQ multiplex PCR, and TCRdb kept only the in-frame ones, dropping some. The repertoire holds 150,000 to 180,000 clones, roughly nine tenths seen once, with approximately 17% in the top ten. The sequencing used peripheral blood, collected on day 0 of AZD1222 vaccination. These receptors were taken from an adult in good health. The CDR3 runs from the conserved cysteine through the conserved F or W. The D gene is left open where the match is weak. Clone sizes are given selectively: once, few, many, or a class where the clone is expanded.

TRBV24-1,-,TRBJ2-2,TRBD2,CATSDPIAGALGELFF,TGTGCCACCAGTGATCCAATAGCGGGAGCCCTCGGGGAGCTGTTTTTT
TRBV5-1,-,TRBJ1-1,TRBD1,CASSFTGTGTQNTEAFF,TGCGCCAGCAGCTTTACCGGGACAGGGACCCAGAACACTGAAGCTTTCTTT
TRBV20-1,-,TRBJ1-1,-,CSARVPTEAFF,TGCAGTGCTAGAGTACCCACTGAAGCTTTCTTT
TRBV6-5,-,TRBJ2-7,-,CASSWTSQSYEQYF,TGTGCCAGCAGTTGGACCAGTCAGTCCTACGAGCAGTACTTC
TRBV21-1,-,TRBJ1-6,-,CASSKARSSFRVPSSYNSPLHF,TGTGCCAGCAGCAAAGCGCGGTCATCGTTCAGGGTTCCGAGCTCCTATAATTCACCCCTCCACTTT
TRBV18,-,TRBJ1-6,TRBD1,CASSPGTGGNSPLHF,TGTGCCAGCTCACCCGGGACAGGGGGCAATTCACCCCTCCACTTT
TRBV27,-,TRBJ1-2,-,CASSFSAFNYGYTF,TGTGCCAGCAGTTTTTCGGCTTTTAACTATGGCTACACCTTC
TRBV19,-,TRBJ2-1,-,CASSNEGYNEQFF,TGTGCCAGTAGTAACGAGGGATACAATGAGCAGTTCTTC
TRBV10-2,-,TRBJ2-7,-,CASRRGTYEQYF,TGCGCCAGCAGGCGCGGGACCTACGAGCAGTACTTC
TRBV25-1,-,TRBJ1-2,-,CASSRPGDYGYTF,TGTGCCAGCAGTCGCCCGGGGGACTATGGCTACACCTTC
TRBV5-6,once,TRBJ1-1,-,CASSSVLRRRGTEAFF,TGTGCCAGCAGCTCGGTCCTGAGGAGAAGGGGCACTGAAGCTTTCTTT
TRBV4-1,-,TRBJ2-4,TRBD2,CASSQESGRAYEGAKNIQYF,TGCGCCAGCAGCCAAGAAAGTGGGAGGGCCTATGAGGGAGCCAAAAACATTCAGTACTTC
TRBV7-8,-,TRBJ2-4,-,CASSLAALDPKNIQYF,TGTGCCAGCAGCTTAGCGGCCCTTGACCCCAAAAACATTCAGTACTTC
TRBV6-4,-,TRBJ2-1,-,CASSDSGESPGHEQFF,TGTGCCAGCAGTGACTCAGGGGAATCGCCCGGCCATGAGCAGTTCTTC
TRBV19,-,TRBJ1-1,-,CASRWGATEAFF,TGTGCCAGTAGGTGGGGGGCCACTGAAGCTTTCTTT
TRBV28,-,TRBJ2-2,TRBD1,CASSPWTGADHGELFF,TGTGCCAGCAGTCCCTGGACAGGGGCGGACCACGGGGAGCTGTTTTTT
TRBV7-7,-,TRBJ1-4,-,CASSLGRSEKLFF,TGTGCTAGCAGCCTGGGTAGAAGCGAAAAACTGTTTTTT
TRBV9,-,TRBJ2-7,TRBD1,CASSVEGQGAYEQYF,TGTGCCAGCAGCGTAGAGGGGCAGGGGGCCTACGAGCAGTACTTC
TRBV28,-,TRBJ1-2,-,CASTVGRSYGYTF,TGTGCCAGCACCGTGGGACGGAGCTATGGCTACACCTTC
TRBV6-5,-,TRBJ2-3,-,CASTRDGNADTQYF,TGTGCCAGCACCAGAGATGGGAACGCAGATACGCAGTATTTT
TRBV9,-,TRBJ2-5,-,CASSGDLGETQYF,TGTGCCAGCAGCGGCGATCTAGGAGAGACCCAGTACTTC
TRBV11-3,once,TRBJ2-2,TRBD2,CASTTSGRDTGELFF,TGTGCCTCCACGACTAGCGGGAGAGATACCGGGGAGCTGTTTTTT
TRBV6-5,few,TRBJ1-2,-,CASFGTLGANYGYTF,TGTGCCAGCTTCGGGACCTTAGGGGCTAACTATGGCTACACCTTC
TRBV5-6,few,TRBJ2-4,-,CASGGTENIQYF,TGTGCCAGCGGCGGGACAGAAAACATTCAGTACTTC
TRBV28,-,TRBJ1-2,-,CASIGGSNYGYTF,TGTGCCAGCATCGGTGGATCTAACTATGGCTACACCTTC
TRBV27,-,TRBJ1-2,-,CASSLSRTEHGYTF,TGTGCCAGCAGTTTGAGTAGAACTGAGCATGGCTACACCTTC
TRBV20-1,-,TRBJ1-3,-,CSASEGALGNTIYF,TGCAGTGCTAGTGAAGGGGCTCTCGGAAACACCATATATTTT
TRBV19,few,TRBJ1-2,-,CASIPGGGLNYGYTF,TGTGCCAGTATTCCCGGGGGCGGTCTCAACTATGGCTACACCTTC
TRBV29-1,-,TRBJ2-3,-,CSVEGTQPFTDTQYF,TGCAGCGTTGAGGGGACTCAACCCTTCACAGATACGCAGTATTTT
TRBV20-1,-,TRBJ2-3,-,CSATGVDTQYF,TGCAGTGCAACAGGAGTCGATACGCAGTATTTT
TRBV7-2,-,TRBJ2-7,TRBD1,CASSPNGPGTAYEQYF,TGTGCCAGCAGCCCTAACGGGCCTGGGACAGCCTACGAGCAGTACTTC
TRBV7-3,once,TRBJ2-3,-,CASSSGLGSTDTQYF,TGTGCCAGCAGCTCCGGACTGGGGAGCACAGATACGCAGTATTTT
TRBV6-5,-,TRBJ1-5,-,CASRPPGPRAGPQHF,TGTGCCAGCAGGCCGCCTGGGCCCCGAGCTGGGCCCCAGCATTTT
TRBV4-3,once,TRBJ1-2,TRBD1,CASSQAPGGVGYTF,TGCGCCAGCAGCCAGGCCCCAGGGGGGGTTGGCTACACCTTC
TRBV12-3/TRBV12-4,-,TRBJ1-5,-,CASSLMNQPQHF,TGTGCCAGCAGTCTGATGAATCAGCCCCAGCATTTT
TRBV5-1,-,TRBJ2-5,-,CASSLVVETQYF,TGCGCCAGCAGCTTGGTCGTAGAGACCCAGTACTTC